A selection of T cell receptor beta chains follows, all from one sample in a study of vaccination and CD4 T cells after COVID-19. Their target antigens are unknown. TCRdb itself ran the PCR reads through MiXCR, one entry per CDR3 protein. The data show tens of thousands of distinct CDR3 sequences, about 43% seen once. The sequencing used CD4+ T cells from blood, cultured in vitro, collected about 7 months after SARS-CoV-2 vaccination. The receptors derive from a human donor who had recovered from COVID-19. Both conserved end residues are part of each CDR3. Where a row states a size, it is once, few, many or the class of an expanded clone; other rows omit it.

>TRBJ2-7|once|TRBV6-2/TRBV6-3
CASGYNILTGQYEQYF
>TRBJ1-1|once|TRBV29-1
CSVHRQGMNTEAFF
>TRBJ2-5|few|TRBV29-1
CSVERGGRETQYF
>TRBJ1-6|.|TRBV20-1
CSASTGTGYSPLHF
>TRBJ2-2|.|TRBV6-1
CASSESALSGNTGELFF
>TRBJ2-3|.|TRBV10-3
CASNPGQGVTDTQYF
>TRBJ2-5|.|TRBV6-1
CATPPETQYF
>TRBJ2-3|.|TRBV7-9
CASSLGTQYRGTDTQYF
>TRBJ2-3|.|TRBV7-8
CASSLDSSTDTQYF
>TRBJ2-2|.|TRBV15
CATSNGGQGDTGELFF
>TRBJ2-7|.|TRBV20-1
CSARKSGLAGVNYEQYF
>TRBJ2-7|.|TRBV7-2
CASSFDRNSYEQYF
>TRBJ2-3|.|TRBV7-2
CASSYGTGVGDTQYF
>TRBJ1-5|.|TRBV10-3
CATHAGGMEAQHF
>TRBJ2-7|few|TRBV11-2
CASSGRLAGPYEQYF
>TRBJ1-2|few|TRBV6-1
CASSGPPQGNYGYTF
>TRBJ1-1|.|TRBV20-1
CSALRQGTAFF
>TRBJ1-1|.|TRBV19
CASILRGTSRAFF
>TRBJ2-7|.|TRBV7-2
CASSSLTGTGMWEQYF
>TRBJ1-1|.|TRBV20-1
CSAGRGSAEAFF
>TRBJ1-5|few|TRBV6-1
CASSTDGQGGRPQHF
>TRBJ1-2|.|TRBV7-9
CASSLGAGGDGGYTF
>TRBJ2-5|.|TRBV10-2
CASRTNRAGETQYF
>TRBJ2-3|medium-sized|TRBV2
CASSRDRGTDTQYF